This T cell receptor (beta chain) was sequenced for a study of blood T cell repertoires in COVID-19. Study overall: The study drew acute and convalescent COVID-19 samples from the United States, Italy and Spain. PBMCs, B-cell-depleted T cells, or T cells provided the cDNA or gDNA that made up the material.

Authors' processing steps: Researchers report that nucleated cell counts were estimated from reference gene primer amplification. Generated by immunoSEQ multiplex PCR, the TCRdb table keeps only in-frame clones and is missing some. Clone size and V and J calls were adopted from that table, with D and trimming inferred from the DNA. The table has about 270,000 clones, approximately 86% seen once. Germline V gene sequence: CDR1 MNHEY, CDR2 SMNVEV (reference sequence). This CDR3 has 16 residues. The trim removed 5 bases at V and 6 bases at J, leaving 15 bases unmatched. The V and J genes are TRBV27 and TRBJ2-7; 8 positions match TRBD1. The source material was peripheral blood. This receptor was obtained from a man in his forties with active or convalescent COVID-19. CDR3 region: CASSHLRQGAPFEQYF. CDR3 sequence (DNA): TGTGCCAGCAGTCACCTGAGGCAGGGGGCCCCATTCGAGCAGTACTTC.